These 9 T cell receptor beta chains were sequenced from one sample in a study of T-cell reconstitution after alpha-beta-depleted transplantation in children. Unique molecular identifiers were incorporated when the TCRbeta library was constructed. TCRdb fed the PCR reads into MiXCR, producing one record per CDR3 protein. The sample includes approximately 510,000 distinct CDR3 sequences, approximately 20% of them seen just once. This material consisted of PBMCs from the stem cell graft donor, taken from the stem cell graft. The source of these receptors is a human donor who donated a stem cell graft to a child with acute lymphoblastic leukemia.

This clonotype was seen a few times. V and J are TRBV20-1 and TRBJ1-2; maybe TRBD1 (5 bases). Germline CDR1 reads DFQATT; CDR2 reads SNEGSKA (reference sequence). Trimming left V 6 bases short and J 4 bases short, with 9 bases between. CDR3 size: 11 residues. This CDR3 is CSAHGGYGYTF. CDR3 nucleotides: TGCAGTGCCCATGGGGGCTATGGCTACACCTTC.

The genes are TRBV5-1 and TRBJ2-7, with 9 bases fitting TRBD2. V was clipped by 3 bases and J by 3 bases; unmatched bases: 7. The CDR3 totals 15 residues. Germline CDR1 reads SGHRS; CDR2 reads YFSETQ. The CDR3 loop is CASSSLAGVNYEQYF. The CDR3 nucleotides read TGCGCCAGCAGCTCCTTAGCGGGAGTAAACTACGAGCAGTACTTC.

This chain connects TRBV6-1 to TRBJ2-1, with D possibly matching TRBD2 (6 bases). CDR1 and CDR2 from the germline V gene are MNHNS and SASEGT. V was shortened by 4 bases and J by 9 bases, with 16 bases between the two germline ends. The CDR3 consists of 14 residues. The CDR3 DNA reads as TGTGCCAGCAGTGGACCGACTAGACCCAGTGAGCAGTTCTTC. Translating it yields CASSGPTRPSEQFF.

This rearrangement joins TRBV29-1 to TRBJ2-1, with D possibly matching TRBD2 (6 bases). Germline-derived CDR1 and CDR2 are SQVTM and ANQGSEA. V was trimmed by 1 base and J by 9 bases, leaving 16 bases between them. CDR3 length: 14 amino acids. CDR3 in DNA: TGCAGCGTTGAAGGCGAGGCGGGGCTGGGTGAGCAGTTCTTC. The encoded protein is CSVEGEAGLGEQFF.

There are a few counts of this clonotype. The chain uses TRBV3-1 and TRBJ2-3; 7 bases are a match to TRBD2. The CDR3 spans 16 residues. The V gene end was trimmed by 0 bases and the J gene end by 4 bases; junction bases not matched to a gene: 7. Germline V gives CDR1 LGHDT, CDR2 YNNKEL (reference sequence). CDR3 loop: CASSQEWLAVADTQYF. The CDR3 bases are TGTGCCAGCAGCCAAGAATGGCTAGCGGTGGCAGATACGCAGTATTTT.

The chain carries TRBV20-1 and TRBJ1-1, with 10 bases fitting TRBD1. This CDR3 region has 15 residues. V lost 0 bases and J lost 1; bases outside the gene matches: 2. Germline loops: CDR1 DFQATT, CDR2 SNEGSKA (reference sequence). As DNA, the CDR3 is TGCAGTGCTAGAGACGACAGGGGGCCGAACACTGAAGCTTTCTTT. Translating gives CSARDDRGPNTEAFF.

This clonotype occurred a few times. This rearrangement joins TRBV29-1 to TRBJ1-1; no reliable D call. CDR3 size: 12 residues. Germline values: CDR1 SQVTM, CDR2 ANQGSEA. Trimming took 8 bases from V and 0 from J, leaving 10 bases between them. The CDR3 DNA follows: TGCAGCATAACAGTCTTGAACACTGAAGCTTTCTTT. Protein: CSITVLNTEAFF.

This clonotype turned up a few times. The chain has TRBV5-6 and TRBJ1-1; D is undetermined. This CDR3 is built from 13 residues. V was trimmed by 2 bases and J by 7 bases, leaving 12 bases between them. Germline V lookup: CDR1 SGHDT, CDR2 YYEEEE. For the CDR3, the DNA is TGTGCCAGCAGCTTATGGGCAGGAATTGAAGCTTTCTTT. Amino acids: CASSLWAGIEAFF.

This rearrangement joins TRBV19 to TRBJ2-1; 16 positions agree with TRBD2. Per germline, CDR1 LNHDA and CDR2 SQIVND (reference sequence). The trim removed 6 bases at V and 12 bases at J, leaving 11 bases unmatched. The CDR3 length is 16 residues. CDR3 in amino acids: CASRLGTSGGVRGQFF. The CDR3 DNA follows: TGTGCCAGTAGGCTCGGGACTAGCGGGGGGGTCAGAGGGCAGTTCTTC. The whole variable domain, filled in from reference TRBV19 and TRBJ2-1, reads DGGITQSPKYLFRKEGQNVTLSCEQNLNHDAMYWYRQDPGQGLRLIYYSQIVNDFQKGDIAEGYSVSREKKESFPLTVTSAQKNPTAFYLCASRLGTSGGVRGQFFGPGTRLTVL.